This TCR beta chain was sequenced during a study of blood T cell repertoires in COVID-19. This clone was found once. Clinical history as reported by participants underpinned cohort assignment. In the 2 weeks before study entry, exposed participants met a COVID-19 case, which was PCR-confirmed or clinician-diagnosed. Using immunoSEQ multiplex PCR, the repertoire was profiled, and TCRdb retains in-frame clones only, with some absent. The table lists 150,000 to 200,000 clones, over 70% of them singletons. V lost 5 bases to trimming and J lost 0 bases, with 16 bases between them. The CDR3 loop spans 16 amino acids. Germline-derived CDR1 and CDR2 are LNHDA and SQIVND (reference sequence).

This TCR was recovered from a man in his 60s who had been exposed to COVID-19. The specimen was PBMCs or T cells enriched from blood (not recorded which). V usage is TRBV19 and J usage is TRBJ1-2; D remains ambiguous. The CDR3 DNA reads as TGTGCCAGTAGTCCAAGGAGGCAACCAGCTAACTATGGCTACACCTTC. It translates to CASSPRRQPANYGYTF.